This TCR beta chain is drawn from a study of cytomegalovirus exposure and HLA in healthy donors. Study-wide results and caveats: Across HLA loci, a later analysis found differing TCR association rates, with DRB1 most and HLA-C fewest. Most subjects' HLA-A and HLA-B alleles were reportedly predicted from TCR beta sequences.

This clone was seen more than once but under ten times. Its antigen is undetermined. PCR involved 60 Vbeta and 13 Jbeta primers. TCRdb's table, derived via immunoSEQ multiplex PCR, lists solely in-frame clones and lacks some. This sample yields about 160,000 clones, of which roughly four fifths are seen a single time; 2.5% belongs to the top ten. This CDR3 has 14 residues. Germline trimming cut 2 bases from V and 3 bases from J; bases unmatched to any gene: 1. The germline CDR1 and CDR2 sequences are PRHDT and FYEKMQ (reference sequence). Unrecorded immune exposure was likely among donors, who were nominally healthy when sampled.

This rearrangement joins TRBV13 to TRBJ1-1; 9 bases agree with TRBD1. This receptor was obtained from a female donor in good health and CMV-seronegative. The sequenced material came from PBMCs. Here the CDR3 reads CASSLHRGHTEAFF. As DNA, the CDR3 is TGTGCCAGCAGCTTACACAGGGGGCACACTGAAGCTTTCTTT. Full variable domain (rest looked up from reference TRBV13 and TRBJ1-1): AAGVIQSPRHLIKEKRETATLKCYPIPRHDTVYWYQQGPGQDPQFLISFYEKMQSDKGSIPDRFSAQQFSDYHSELNMSSLELGDSALYFCASSLHRGHTEAFFGQGTRLTVV.